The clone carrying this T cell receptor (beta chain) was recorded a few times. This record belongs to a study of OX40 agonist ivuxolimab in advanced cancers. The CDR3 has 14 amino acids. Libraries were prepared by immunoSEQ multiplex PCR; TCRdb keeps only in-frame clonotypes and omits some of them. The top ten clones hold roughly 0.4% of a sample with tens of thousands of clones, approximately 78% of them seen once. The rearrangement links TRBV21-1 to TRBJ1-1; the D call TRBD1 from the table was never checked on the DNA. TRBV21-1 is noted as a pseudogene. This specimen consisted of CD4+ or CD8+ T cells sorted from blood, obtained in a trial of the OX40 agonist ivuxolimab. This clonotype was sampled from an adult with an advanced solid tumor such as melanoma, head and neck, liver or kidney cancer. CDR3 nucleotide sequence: TGTGCCAGCATTACAGGGGACGCTGACTCTGAAGCTTTCTTT. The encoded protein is CASITGDADSEAFF.